One and the same sample provided the 2 T cell receptor beta chains below, sequenced in a study of blood T cell repertoires in COVID-19. Sequencing was performed with immunoSEQ multiplex PCR; in TCRdb, only in-frame clones are kept and a portion is missing. This sample has 100,000 or so clones, with roughly 88% found just once. The sequencing input was peripheral blood. All receptors come from a woman aged 55 to 70 with acute or convalescent COVID-19.

This clone was observed a single time. This chain joins TRBV19 and TRBJ1-5; D gene ambiguous. The CDR3 loop spans 14 amino acids. Between the trimmed V and J ends, which lost 5 bases and 0 bases, there was a span of 8 bases. Per germline, CDR1 LNHDA and CDR2 SQIVND (reference sequence). CDR3 coding DNA: TGTGCCAGTAGTCCTACCTATAGCAATCAGCCCCAGCATTTT. It yields the protein CASSPTYSNQPQHF.

The chain uses TRBV9 and TRBJ2-3; TRBD2 matches at 11 bases. The J segment lost 4 bases and the V segment lost 0 bases, leaving 7 bases of the junction unmatched. Germline values: CDR1 SGDLS, CDR2 YYNGEE. The CDR3 totals 17 residues. CDR3 amino acids: CASSVGILAGGADTQYF. Written as DNA, the CDR3 is TGTGCCAGCAGCGTAGGTATTCTAGCGGGAGGCGCAGATACGCAGTATTTT.